This T cell receptor (beta chain) was captured in a study of human T cells and chemical hapten exposure. Across the whole study: Diphenylcyclopropenone was administered weekly to the scalp of patients throughout the roughly 22-week study.

V shed 6 bases and J shed 7 bases, with 15 bases lying between them. The germline CDR1 and CDR2 sequences are MDHEN and SYDVKM. This CDR3 is 14 amino acids long. This clonotype has a count of ten or more. What it recognizes is unknown. Within the library, unique molecular identifiers were attached to each individual cDNA molecule. Via MiXCR, TCRdb re-called the RACE reads, giving one row per CDR3 protein. Of 79,000 or so distinct CDR3 sequences in the sample, around a tenth were seen once. Study-level results: Significantly more large CDR3 similarity clusters were formed by expanded TCRs than by controls. PT1 expanded TCR counts correlated positively with patch test score.

Time point indicated: patch test 1, 2 weeks after DPC sensitization. The treatment is: therapeutic diphenylcyclopropenone sensitization with weekly scalp DPC. The sample was whole blood, taken in connection with sensitization to the hapten diphenylcyclopropenone (DPC). The V gene is TRBV28, the J gene TRBJ2-2; no clear D. This TCR was sampled from a woman in her forties or fifties with alopecia areata. Some clones in this sample may be carry-over from other donors' samples. CDR3 coding DNA: TGTGCCAGCAGCCTATCCCACAGTTTCGGGGAGCTGTTTTTT. It specifies CASSLSHSFGELFF. Full variable domain (missing parts from reference TRBV28 and TRBJ2-2): DVKVTQSSRYLVKRTGEKVFLECVQDMDHENMFWYRQDPGLGLRLIYFSYDVKMKEKGDIPEGYSVSREKKERFSLILESASTNQTSMYLCASSLSHSFGELFFGEGSRLTVL.